These 14 T cell receptor beta chains were sequenced from one sample in a study of T cells in Graves' hyperthyroidism and ophthalmopathy. Amplification of TCR beta CDR3 regions was performed using RNA transcripts as template. In the first-round RT-PCR of the TCR CDR3, the HTBI primer set was used. TCRdb re-derived calls from the multiplex PCR reads in MiXCR, one entry per CDR3 protein. The data hold approximately 600,000 distinct CDR3 sequences, with about 15% observed a single time. Input material: blood. Receptors originate from a woman between 35 and 50 years old with Graves' ophthalmopathy.

This clonotype has at least ten counts. The V and J genes are TRBV7-2 and TRBJ2-2; the D gene is possibly TRBD2 (5 bases). This CDR3 region has 13 residues. CDR1 SGHTA and CDR2 FQGNSA come from the germline V gene. The germline V and J ends were trimmed by 8 bases and 1 base, with 8 bases remaining between them. In nucleotides, the CDR3 is TGTGCCAGCGGGAGCAGGAACACCGGGGAGCTGTTTTTT. This translates into CASGSRNTGELFF.

Here the CDR3 DNA reads TGTGCCAGCAGTGAACGCCGCCAGCAAGAGACCCAGTACTTC. This codes for CASSERRQQETQYF. The V gene is TRBV6-1, the J gene TRBJ2-5; D gene unclear. The V gene lost 2 bases and the J gene lost 2 bases, with 9 bases spanning the gap. CDR3 length equals 14 residues. CDR1 and CDR2 (germline): MNHNS, SASEGT.

This clonotype was counted many times. The gene calls are TRBV20-1 and TRBJ2-7; 8 bases map to TRBD1. Germline CDR1 and CDR2: DFQATT and SNEGSKA (reference sequence). V was pared by 6 bases and J by 4 bases, with 14 bases of the junction left unmatched. The CDR3 totals 15 residues. The CDR3 DNA reads as TGCAGTGCCAGCCCCGACAGGGGATTCCTATACGAGCAGTACTTC. Its protein is CSASPDRGFLYEQYF.

Sample share makes this clonotype medium-sized. The rearrangement uses TRBV12-3 or TRBV12-4 and TRBJ1-2; TRBD1 matches at 8 bases. There are 14 residues in the CDR3. Unmatched junction bases numbered 7, after V lost 7 bases and J lost 3 bases. CDR3 nucleotide sequence: TGTGCCAGCACCCCCCAGGGGGCATACTATGGCTACACCTTC. Its protein product is CASTPQGAYYGYTF.

In its sample, this clonotype was seen many times. This chain joins TRBV6-5 and TRBJ2-5; 10 bases map to TRBD2. This CDR3 region has 14 residues. Germline CDR1 MNHEY, CDR2 SVGAGI. V shed 8 bases and J 4 bases; nucleotides not matched to a gene: 7. CDR3 DNA: TGTGCCAGCCAGCGGGAGGGGGGTTCAGAGACCCAGTACTTC. Amino acids: CASQREGGSETQYF.

This clonotype was seen at least ten times. The chain employs TRBV6-2 or TRBV6-3 and TRBJ2-7; D gene uncertain. CDR1 is MNHEY, CDR2 SVGEGT, per germline. V lost 5 bases to trimming and J lost 6 bases, with 11 bases between them. There are 12 residues in the CDR3. CDR3: CASSHQAIEQYF. The CDR3 coding sequence is TGTGCCAGCAGTCACCAAGCTATCGAGCAGTACTTC.

This clonotype was recorded many times. The rearrangement uses TRBV5-1 and TRBJ1-1, with D hard to call. Trimming took off 5 bases at V and 3 bases at J, with 14 bases between the two ends. The CDR3 spans 14 residues. Germline V gene data show CDR1 as SGHRS and CDR2 as YFSETQ. The DNA for the CDR3 is TGCGCCAGCAGACTGTGGGCCCGGGACACTGAAGCTTTCTTT. It is translated as CASRLWARDTEAFF.

This clonotype was observed a handful of times. The chain couples TRBV20-1 to TRBJ2-7; perhaps TRBD1 as D (6 bases). The CDR3 extends over 12 amino acids. Trimming pared 1 base from V and 3 bases from J, leaving 7 bases between. Germline V CDR1 and CDR2: DFQATT, SNEGSKA (reference sequence). The CDR3 sequence: CSARVQGYEQYF. Written as DNA, the CDR3 is TGCAGTGCTAGAGTACAGGGCTACGAGCAGTACTTC.

The chain couples TRBV5-1 to TRBJ2-7; 9 nucleotides match TRBD2. CDR3 length: 18 residues. Germline trimming cut 0 bases from V and 6 bases from J; bases unmatched to any gene: 16. Germline V gene sequence: CDR1 SGHRS, CDR2 YFSETQ. CDR3 region: CASSLGGGLAWVRGEQYF. CDR3 sequence (DNA): TGCGCCAGCAGCTTGGGAGGCGGACTAGCGTGGGTCCGGGGCGAGCAGTACTTC.

This clonotype occurred many times. The chain couples TRBV12-3 or TRBV12-4 to TRBJ1-6; tentatively, D is TRBD1 (5 bases). Trimming took 6 bases from V and 7 from J, leaving 19 bases between them. CDR3 length: 16 amino acids. The CDR3 sequence is CASRVGDLGNNSPLHF. The CDR3 DNA is TGTGCCAGCAGAGTGGGGGACCTAGGGAACAATTCACCCCTCCACTTT.

This clonotype was found many times. The V gene is TRBV6-2 or TRBV6-3, the J gene TRBJ1-5; D is ambiguous. With 2 bases removed from V and 0 bases from J, the gap between germline ends came to 5 bases. The CDR3 contains 14 residues. Per germline, CDR1 MNHEY and CDR2 SVGEGT. The CDR3 DNA reads TGTGCCAGCAGTTACGTTGCTAGCAATCAGCCCCAGCATTTT. As protein: CASSYVASNQPQHF.

In its sample, this clonotype was seen many times. The V gene is TRBV11-2, the J gene TRBJ2-7, with a weak D call TRBD2 (5 bases). Per germline, CDR1 SGHAT and CDR2 FQNNGV. Trimming shortened V by 2 bases and J by 3 bases, and 11 bases separated the two germline ends. There are 14 residues in the CDR3. CDR3 loop: CASSLMFAGYEQYF. The CDR3 nucleotides read TGTGCCAGCAGCTTAATGTTCGCGGGCTACGAGCAGTACTTC.

There are many counts of this clonotype. CDR3 coding DNA: TGTGCCAGCTCACAGGACGAGGAGACCCAGTACTTC. As protein: CASSQDEETQYF. This chain uses TRBV18 with TRBJ2-5, with D unclear. The V end was cut by 4 bases, the J end by 5 bases, with 8 bases between. The length of the CDR3 is 12 residues. Germline V gene sequence: CDR1 KGHSH, CDR2 LQKENI.

This clonotype has a count of ten or more. The J gene is TRBJ1-5, the V gene TRBV12-3 or TRBV12-4; no firm D call. V lost 2 bases and J 0 bases, leaving 8 bases between the germline ends. The CDR3 spans 15 residues. The CDR3 loop reads CASSLKDHSNQPQHF. The CDR3 coding sequence is TGTGCCAGCAGTTTAAAGGACCATAGCAATCAGCCCCAGCATTTT.